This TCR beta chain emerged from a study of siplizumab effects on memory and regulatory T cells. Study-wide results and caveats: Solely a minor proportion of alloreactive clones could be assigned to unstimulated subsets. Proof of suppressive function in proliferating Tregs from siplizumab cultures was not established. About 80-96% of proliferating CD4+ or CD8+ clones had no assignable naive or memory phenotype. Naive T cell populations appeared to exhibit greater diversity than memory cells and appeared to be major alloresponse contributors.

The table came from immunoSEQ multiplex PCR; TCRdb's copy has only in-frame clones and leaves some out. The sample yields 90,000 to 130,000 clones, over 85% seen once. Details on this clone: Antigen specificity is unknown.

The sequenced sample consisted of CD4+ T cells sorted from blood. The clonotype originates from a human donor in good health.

CDR3 residues: CAIRQGATVNEQFF. As DNA, the CDR3 is TGTGCCATCAGGCAGGGGGCTACTGTGAATGAGCAGTTCTTC. The rearrangement links TRBV5-4 to TRBJ2-1; TRBD1 matches at 8 bases. V was clipped by 9 bases and J by 7 bases; unmatched bases: 12. This CDR3 region has 14 residues. CDR1 and CDR2 from the germline V gene are SGHNT and YYREEE (reference sequence).